This TCR beta chain was documented in a study of Ad26.COV2.S vaccination and SARS-CoV-2 variants. With regard to this clone: As yet, its antigen is unknown.

Points from the study as a whole: The TCR-based breadth and depth measures might underestimate overall T cell responses. Substantial post-vaccination breadth of spike-specific CD8+ and CD4+ T cell responses was reported.

V was trimmed by 5 bases and J by 6 bases, leaving 19 bases between them. The CDR3 is 16 residues long. Germline V gene lookup returns CDR1 LNHDA and CDR2 SQIVND (reference sequence). The protocol was immunoSEQ multiplex PCR, while the TCRdb copy is restricted to in-frame clones and leaves out a portion. The repertoire holds some 250,000 clones, with 88% as singletons. Treatment: about 20 received Ad26.COV2.S at low or high dose, single or two shots; roughly five received placebo; per-sample allocation not given. Sampling was done on day 63 after the first vaccine or placebo injection. This person who donated was an adult of 18-55 years in Boston.

The rearrangement links TRBV19 to TRBJ2-2; a weak D match, TRBD1 (5 bases). The sequencing used peripheral blood, collected in a trial of Ad26.COV2.S vaccine versus placebo. This TCR was recovered from a person between 18 and 65 years old who received the Ad26.COV2.S COVID-19 vaccine or a placebo. This CDR3 is CASSASRRVGAGELFF. The CDR3 DNA reads as TGTGCCAGTAGTGCCTCGCGCAGGGTGGGCGCCGGGGAGCTGTTTTTT.